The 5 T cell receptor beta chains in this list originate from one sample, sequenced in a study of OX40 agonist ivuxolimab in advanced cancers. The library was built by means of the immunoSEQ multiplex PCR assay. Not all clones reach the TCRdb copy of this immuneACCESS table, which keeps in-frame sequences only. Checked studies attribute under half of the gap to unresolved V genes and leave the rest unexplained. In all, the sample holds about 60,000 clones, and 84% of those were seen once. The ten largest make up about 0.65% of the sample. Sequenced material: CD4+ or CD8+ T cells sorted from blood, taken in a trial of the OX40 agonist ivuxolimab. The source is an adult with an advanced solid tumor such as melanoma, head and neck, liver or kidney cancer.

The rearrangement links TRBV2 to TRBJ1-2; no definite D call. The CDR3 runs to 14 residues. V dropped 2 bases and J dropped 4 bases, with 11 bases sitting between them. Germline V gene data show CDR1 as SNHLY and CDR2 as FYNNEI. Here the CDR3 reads CASSELQVTYGYTF. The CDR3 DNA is TGTGCCAGCAGTGAACTTCAGGTTACCTATGGCTACACCTTC.

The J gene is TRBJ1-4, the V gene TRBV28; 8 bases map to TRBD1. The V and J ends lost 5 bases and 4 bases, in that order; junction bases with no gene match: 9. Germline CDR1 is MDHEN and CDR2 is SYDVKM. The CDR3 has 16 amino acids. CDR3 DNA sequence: TGTGCCAGCAGTGGGACAGGCCGTCAGGGTAATGAAAAACTGTTTTTT. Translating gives CASSGTGRQGNEKLFF.

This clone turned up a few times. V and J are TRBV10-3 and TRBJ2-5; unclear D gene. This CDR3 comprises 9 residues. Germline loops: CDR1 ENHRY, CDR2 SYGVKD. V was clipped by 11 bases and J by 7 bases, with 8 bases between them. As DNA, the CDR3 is TGTGCCTTCTGGGGGACCCAGTACTTC. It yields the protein CAFWGTQYF.

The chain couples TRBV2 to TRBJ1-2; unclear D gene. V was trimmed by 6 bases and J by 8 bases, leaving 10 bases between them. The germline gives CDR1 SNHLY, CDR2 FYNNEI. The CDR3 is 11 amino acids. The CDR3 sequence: CASRQWEGYTF. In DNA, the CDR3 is TGTGCCAGCAGACAGTGGGAGGGCTACACCTTC.

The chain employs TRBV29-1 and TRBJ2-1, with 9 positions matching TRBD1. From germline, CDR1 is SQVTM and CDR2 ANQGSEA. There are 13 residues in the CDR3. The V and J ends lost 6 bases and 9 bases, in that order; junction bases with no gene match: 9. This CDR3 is CSVPGQGKGEQFF. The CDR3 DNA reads TGCAGCGTACCGGGACAGGGTAAAGGTGAGCAGTTCTTC.